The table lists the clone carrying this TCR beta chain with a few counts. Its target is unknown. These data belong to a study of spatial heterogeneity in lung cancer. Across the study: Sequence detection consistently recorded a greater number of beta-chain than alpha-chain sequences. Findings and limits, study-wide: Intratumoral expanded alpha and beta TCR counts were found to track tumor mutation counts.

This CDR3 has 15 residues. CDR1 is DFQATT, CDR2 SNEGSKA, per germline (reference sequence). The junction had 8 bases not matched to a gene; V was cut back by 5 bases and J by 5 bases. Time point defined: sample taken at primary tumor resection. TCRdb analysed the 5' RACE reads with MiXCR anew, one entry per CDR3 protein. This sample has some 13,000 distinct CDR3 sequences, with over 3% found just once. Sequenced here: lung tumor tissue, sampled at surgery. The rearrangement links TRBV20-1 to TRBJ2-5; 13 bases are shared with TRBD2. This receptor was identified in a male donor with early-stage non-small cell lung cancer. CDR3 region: CSAVPGLAGWETQYF. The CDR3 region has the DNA TGCAGTGCTGTTCCGGGACTAGCGGGATGGGAGACCCAGTACTTC.